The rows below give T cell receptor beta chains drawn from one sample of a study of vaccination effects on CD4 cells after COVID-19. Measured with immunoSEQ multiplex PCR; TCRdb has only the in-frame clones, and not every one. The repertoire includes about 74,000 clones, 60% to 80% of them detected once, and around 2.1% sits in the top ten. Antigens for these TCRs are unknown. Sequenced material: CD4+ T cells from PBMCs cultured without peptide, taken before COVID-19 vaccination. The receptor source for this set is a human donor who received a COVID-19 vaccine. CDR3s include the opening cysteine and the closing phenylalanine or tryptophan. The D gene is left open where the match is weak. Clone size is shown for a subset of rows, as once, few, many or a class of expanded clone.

TGTGCCAGCAGTGAAGCTCACATGGGAGGAACTGAAGCTTTCTTT | CASSEAHMGGTEAFF | NA | NA | TRBJ1-1 | TRBV2
TGTGCCACCAGTTCGGCAGCGGGGGGGCTCGCAGATACGCAGTATTTT | CATSSAAGGLADTQYF | TRBD2 | NA | TRBJ2-3 | TRBV24-1
TGTGCCAGTAGCATGCCAGGGGGCGCGACTGGGGCCAACGTCCTGACTTTC | CASSMPGGATGANVLTF | TRBD1 | NA | TRBJ2-6 | TRBV19
TGTGCCAGCAGACTTAGCGGGGGGGCTCCAGAGACCCAGTACTTC | CASRLSGGAPETQYF | TRBD2 | once | TRBJ2-5 | TRBV4-2
TGTGCCAGCAGCCCTGGGCTGGGCGCCGTGGAGACCCAGTACTTC | CASSPGLGAVETQYF | NA | NA | TRBJ2-5 | TRBV7-9
TGTGCCAGCAGTTTACTTGGGGGGGGTCGGGGTACGCAGTATTTT | CASSLLGGGRGTQYF | TRBD2 | NA | TRBJ2-3 | TRBV27
TGTGCCAGCATCTCCCGGGGCAATGAGCAGTTCTTC | CASISRGNEQFF | NA | NA | TRBJ2-1 | TRBV6-5
TGTGCCAGCAGTTTGCACAGTGAAAACATTCAGTACTTC | CASSLHSENIQYF | NA | NA | TRBJ2-4 | TRBV12-3/TRBV12-4
TGTGCCAGCAGCTTAGGTGGCAGGTTTTCTAACTATGGCTACACCTTC | CASSLGGRFSNYGYTF | NA | NA | TRBJ1-2 | TRBV7-9
TGTGCCAGCAGCCTGGGGGGGACAGGGGGTGAGACCCAGTACTTC | CASSLGGTGGETQYF | TRBD1 | NA | TRBJ2-5 | TRBV6-5
TGTGCCAGCAGCGACCGTGGAGCGGGGCCAAACACCGGGGAGCTGTTTTTT | CASSDRGAGPNTGELFF | TRBD2 | NA | TRBJ2-2 | TRBV5-6
TGTGCCACCAGCAGAGCGCCACTCGGGGAGACCCAGTACTTC | CATSRAPLGETQYF | NA | NA | TRBJ2-5 | TRBV15
TGTGCCAGCGGGGGGTTAGGGGGTTCACCCCTCCACTTT | CASGGLGGSPLHF | NA | NA | TRBJ1-6 | TRBV12-3/TRBV12-4
TGTGCCTGGTACTCCGGGACAGGGTCTGGAAACACCATATATTTT | CAWYSGTGSGNTIYF | TRBD1 | NA | TRBJ1-3 | TRBV30
TGCAGCGTTGAGGGTCAGGGTAGGACTGAAGCTTTCTTT | CSVEGQGRTEAFF | NA | NA | TRBJ1-1 | TRBV29-1
TGTGCCTGGACCGGACAGGGGAACGAAAAACTGTTTTTT | CAWTGQGNEKLFF | TRBD1 | NA | TRBJ1-4 | TRBV30